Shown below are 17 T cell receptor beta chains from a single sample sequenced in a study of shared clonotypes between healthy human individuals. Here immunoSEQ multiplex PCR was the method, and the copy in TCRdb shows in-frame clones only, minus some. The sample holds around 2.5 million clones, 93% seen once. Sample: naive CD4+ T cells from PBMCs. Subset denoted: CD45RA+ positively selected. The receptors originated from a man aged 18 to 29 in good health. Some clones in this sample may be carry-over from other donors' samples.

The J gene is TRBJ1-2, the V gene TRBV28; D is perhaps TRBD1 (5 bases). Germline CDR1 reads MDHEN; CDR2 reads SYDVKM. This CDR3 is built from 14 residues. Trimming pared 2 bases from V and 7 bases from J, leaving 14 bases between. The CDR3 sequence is CASSLGPGVRGYTF. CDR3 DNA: TGTGCCAGCAGTTTAGGCCCGGGGGTGCGTGGCTACACCTTC.

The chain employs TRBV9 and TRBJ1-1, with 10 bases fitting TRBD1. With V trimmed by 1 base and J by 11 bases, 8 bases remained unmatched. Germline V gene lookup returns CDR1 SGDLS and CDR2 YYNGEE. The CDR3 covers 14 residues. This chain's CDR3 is CASSVRDRGPRAFF. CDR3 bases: TGTGCCAGCAGCGTACGGGACAGGGGCCCCCGGGCTTTCTTT. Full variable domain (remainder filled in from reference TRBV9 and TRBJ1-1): DSGVTQTPKHLITATGQRVTLRCSPRSGDLSVYWYQQSLDQGLQFLIQYYNGEERAKGNILERFSAQQFPDLHSELNLSSLELGDSALYFCASSVRDRGPRAFFGQGTRLTVV.

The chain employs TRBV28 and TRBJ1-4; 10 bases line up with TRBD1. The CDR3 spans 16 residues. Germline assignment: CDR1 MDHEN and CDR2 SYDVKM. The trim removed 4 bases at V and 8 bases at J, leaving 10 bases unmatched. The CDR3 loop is CASSSAGTGEREKLFF. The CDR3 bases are TGTGCCAGCAGTTCCGCCGGGACAGGGGAGCGGGAAAAACTGTTTTTT.

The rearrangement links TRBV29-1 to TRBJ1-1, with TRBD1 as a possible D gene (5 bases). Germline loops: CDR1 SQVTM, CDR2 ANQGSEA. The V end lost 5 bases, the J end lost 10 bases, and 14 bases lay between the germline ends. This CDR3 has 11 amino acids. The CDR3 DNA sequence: TGCAGCGTTTTCGCGGACAAAGGAGCTTTCTTT. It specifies CSVFADKGAFF. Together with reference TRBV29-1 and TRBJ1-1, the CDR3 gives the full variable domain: SAVISQKPSRDICQRGTSLTIQCQVDSQVTMMFWYRQQPGQSLTLIATANQGSEATYESGFVIDKFPISRPNLTFSTLTVSNMSPEDSSIYLCSVFADKGAFFGQGTRLTVV.

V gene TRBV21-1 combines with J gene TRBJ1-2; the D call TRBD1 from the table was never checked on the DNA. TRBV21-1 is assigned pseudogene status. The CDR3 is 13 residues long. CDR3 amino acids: CASVKDRGRGYTF. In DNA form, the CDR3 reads TGTGCCAGTGTAAAGGACAGGGGGCGGGGCTACACCTTC.

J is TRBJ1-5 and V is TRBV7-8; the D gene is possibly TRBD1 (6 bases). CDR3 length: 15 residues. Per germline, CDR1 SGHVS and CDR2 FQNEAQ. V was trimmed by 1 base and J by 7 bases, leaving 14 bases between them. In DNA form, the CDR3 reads TGTGCCAGCAGCTTAGAAGGGAGGGGGAGGCAGCCCCAGCATTTT. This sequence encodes CASSLEGRGRQPQHF.

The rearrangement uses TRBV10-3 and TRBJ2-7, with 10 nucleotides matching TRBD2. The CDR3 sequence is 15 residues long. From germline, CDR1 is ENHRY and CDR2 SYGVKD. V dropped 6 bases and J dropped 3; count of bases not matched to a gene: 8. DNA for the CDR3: TGTGCCATCAGCCCTACTAGCGGGGCATACTACGAGCAGTACTTC. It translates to CAISPTSGAYYEQYF.

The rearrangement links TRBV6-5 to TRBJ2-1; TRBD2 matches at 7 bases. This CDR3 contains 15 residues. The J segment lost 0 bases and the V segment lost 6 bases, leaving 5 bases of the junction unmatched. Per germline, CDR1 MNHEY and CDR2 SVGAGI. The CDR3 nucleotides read TGTGCCAGCAGGTCGGGCGGGGGCTCCTACAATGAGCAGTTCTTC. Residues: CASRSGGGSYNEQFF.

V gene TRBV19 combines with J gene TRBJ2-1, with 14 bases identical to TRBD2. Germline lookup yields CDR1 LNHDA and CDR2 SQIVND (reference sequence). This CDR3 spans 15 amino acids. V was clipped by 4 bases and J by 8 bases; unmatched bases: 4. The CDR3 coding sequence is TGTGCCAGTAGTACGGGACTAGCGGGAGCCTATGAGCAGTTCTTC. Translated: CASSTGLAGAYEQFF.

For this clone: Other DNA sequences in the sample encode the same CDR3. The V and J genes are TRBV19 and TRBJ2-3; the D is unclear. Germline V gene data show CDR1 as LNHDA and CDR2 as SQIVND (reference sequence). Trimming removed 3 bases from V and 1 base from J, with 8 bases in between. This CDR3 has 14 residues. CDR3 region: CASSIRQGTDTQYF. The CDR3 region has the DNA TGTGCCAGTAGTATCCGGCAGGGCACAGATACGCAGTATTTT.

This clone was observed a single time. CDR3 nucleotides: TGTGCCAGTAGTCCCCCCGGGGGTACAGGGGAGCAGTACTTC. Its translation is CASSPPGGTGEQYF. This sequence joins TRBV19 and TRBJ2-7; D may correspond to TRBD1 or TRBD2 (6 bases each). The CDR3 consists of 14 residues. V lost 5 bases and J 7 bases, leaving 18 bases between the germline ends. Germline values: CDR1 LNHDA, CDR2 SQIVND (reference sequence).

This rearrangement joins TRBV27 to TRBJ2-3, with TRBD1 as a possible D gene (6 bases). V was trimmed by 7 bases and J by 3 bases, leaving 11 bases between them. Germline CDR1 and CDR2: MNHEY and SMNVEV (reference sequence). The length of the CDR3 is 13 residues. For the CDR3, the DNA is TGTGCCAGCATGGTACAGGGTACAGATACGCAGTATTTT. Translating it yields CASMVQGTDTQYF.

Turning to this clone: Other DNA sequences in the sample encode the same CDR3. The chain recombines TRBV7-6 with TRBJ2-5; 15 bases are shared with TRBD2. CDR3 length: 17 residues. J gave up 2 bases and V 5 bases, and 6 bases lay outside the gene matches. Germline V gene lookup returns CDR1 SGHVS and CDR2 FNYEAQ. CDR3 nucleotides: TGTGCCAGCAGCCAGGGACTAGCGGGAGGTGGGCAAGAGACCCAGTACTTC. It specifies CASSQGLAGGGQETQYF. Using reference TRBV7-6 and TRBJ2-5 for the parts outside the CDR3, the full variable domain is GAGVSQSPRYKVTKRGQDVALRCDPISGHVSLYWYRQALGQGPEFLTYFNYEAQQDKSGLPNDRFSAERPEGSISTLTIQRTEQRDSAMYRCASSQGLAGGGQETQYFGPGTRLLVL.

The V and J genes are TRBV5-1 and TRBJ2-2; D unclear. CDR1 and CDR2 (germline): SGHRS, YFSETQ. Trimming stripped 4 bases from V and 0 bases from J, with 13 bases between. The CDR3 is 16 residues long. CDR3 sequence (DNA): TGCGCCAGCAGCCAAGTCCCCGCCGCGAACACCGGGGAGCTGTTTTTT. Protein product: CASSQVPAANTGELFF.

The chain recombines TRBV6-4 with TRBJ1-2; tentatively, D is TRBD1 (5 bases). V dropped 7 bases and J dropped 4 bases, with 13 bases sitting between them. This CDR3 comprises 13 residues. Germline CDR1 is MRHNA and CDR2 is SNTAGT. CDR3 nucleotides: TGTGCCAGCAATCAGGGACCCGGCTATGGCTACACCTTC. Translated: CASNQGPGYGYTF.

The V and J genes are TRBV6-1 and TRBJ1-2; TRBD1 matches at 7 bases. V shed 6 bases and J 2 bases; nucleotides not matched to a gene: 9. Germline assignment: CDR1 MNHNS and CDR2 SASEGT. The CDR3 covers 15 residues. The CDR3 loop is CASRGQWAENYGYTF. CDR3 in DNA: TGTGCCAGCAGGGGACAGTGGGCTGAGAACTATGGCTACACCTTC.

The DNA for the CDR3 is TGTGCCAGCAGCGACCCCAGAGAATTAAACTATGGCTACACCTTC. Residues: CASSDPRELNYGYTF. The chain joins TRBV5-4 to TRBJ1-2; D remains ambiguous. The CDR3 is made up of 15 amino acids. The V gene lost 4 bases and the J gene lost 2 bases, with 15 bases spanning the gap. Looked up from germline, CDR1 is SGHNT and CDR2 is YYREEE (reference sequence). The full variable domain, in which reference TRBV5-4 and TRBJ1-2 provide the parts outside the CDR3, is ETGVTQSPTHLIKTRGQQVTLRCSSQSGHNTVSWYQQALGQGPQFIFQYYREEENGRGNFPPRFSGLQFPNYSSELNVNALELDDSALYLCASSDPRELNYGYTFGSGTRLTVV.